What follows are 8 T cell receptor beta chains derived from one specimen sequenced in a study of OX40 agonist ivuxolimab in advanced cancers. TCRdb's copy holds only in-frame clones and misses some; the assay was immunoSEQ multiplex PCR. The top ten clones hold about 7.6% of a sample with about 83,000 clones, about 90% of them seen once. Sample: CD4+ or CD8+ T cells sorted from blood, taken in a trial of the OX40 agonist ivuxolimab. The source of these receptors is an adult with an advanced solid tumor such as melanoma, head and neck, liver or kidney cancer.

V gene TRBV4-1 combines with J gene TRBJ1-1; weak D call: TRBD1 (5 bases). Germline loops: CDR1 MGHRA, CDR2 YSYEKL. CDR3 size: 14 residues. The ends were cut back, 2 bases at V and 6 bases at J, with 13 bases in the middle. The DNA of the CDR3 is TGCGCCAGCAGCCAAAGAAGGGGCGCCGCTGAAGCTTTCTTT. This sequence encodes CASSQRRGAAEAFF.

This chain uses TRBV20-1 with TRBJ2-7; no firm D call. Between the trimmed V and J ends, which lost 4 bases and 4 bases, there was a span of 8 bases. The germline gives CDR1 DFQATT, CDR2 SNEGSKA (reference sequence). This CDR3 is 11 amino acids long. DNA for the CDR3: TGCAGTGCTATGACCGAGTACGAGCAGTACTTC. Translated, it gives CSAMTEYEQYF.

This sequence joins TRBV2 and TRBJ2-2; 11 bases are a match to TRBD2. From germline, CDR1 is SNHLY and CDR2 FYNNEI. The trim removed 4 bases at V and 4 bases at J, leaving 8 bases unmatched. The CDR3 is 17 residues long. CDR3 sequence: CASSGLAGGIRTGELFF. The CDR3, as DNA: TGTGCCAGCAGTGGTCTAGCGGGGGGAATTCGCACCGGGGAGCTGTTTTTT.

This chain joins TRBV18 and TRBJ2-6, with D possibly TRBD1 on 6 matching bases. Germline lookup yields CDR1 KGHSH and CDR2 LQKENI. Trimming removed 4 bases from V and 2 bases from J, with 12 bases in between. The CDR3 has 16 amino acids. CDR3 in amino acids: CASSLNKGAGANVLTF. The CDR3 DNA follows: TGTGCCAGCTCACTTAATAAGGGGGCTGGGGCCAACGTCCTGACTTTC.

CDR3 DNA sequence: TGCAGCGTCGGACAGGGGGATCAGCCCCAGCATTTT. The encoded protein is CSVGQGDQPQHF. V is TRBV29-1 and J is TRBJ1-5; 10 nucleotides agree with TRBD1. The junction had 1 base not matched to a gene; V was cut back by 6 bases and J by 5 bases. The germline V gene encodes CDR1 SQVTM and CDR2 ANQGSEA. This CDR3 contains 12 residues.

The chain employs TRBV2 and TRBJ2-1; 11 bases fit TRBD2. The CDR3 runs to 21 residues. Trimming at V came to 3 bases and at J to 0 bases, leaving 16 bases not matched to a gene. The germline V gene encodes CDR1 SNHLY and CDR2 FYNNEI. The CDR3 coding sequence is TGTGCCAGCAGTGACTATTTACCGGGACTAGCGGCCACGAGCTCCTACAATGAGCAGTTCTTC. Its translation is CASSDYLPGLAATSSYNEQFF.

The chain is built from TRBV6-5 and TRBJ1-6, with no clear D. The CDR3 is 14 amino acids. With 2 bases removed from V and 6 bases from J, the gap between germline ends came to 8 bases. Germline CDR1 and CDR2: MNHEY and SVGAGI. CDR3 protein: CASSYASTNSPLHF. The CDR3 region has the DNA TGTGCCAGCAGTTACGCCTCAACTAATTCACCCCTCCACTTT.

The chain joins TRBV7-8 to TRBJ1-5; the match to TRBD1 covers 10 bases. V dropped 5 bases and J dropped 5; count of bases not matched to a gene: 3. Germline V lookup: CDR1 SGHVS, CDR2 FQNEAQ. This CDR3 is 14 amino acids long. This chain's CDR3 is CASSPGQGHQPQHF. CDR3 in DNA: TGTGCCAGCAGCCCGGGACAGGGGCATCAGCCCCAGCATTTT.